These 10 T cell receptor beta chains share one sample of origin, sequenced in a study of blood T cell repertoires in COVID-19. The data were produced by immunoSEQ multiplex PCR, yet TCRdb's version contains in-frame clones alone and is incomplete. The data hold over 400,000 clones, with less than 90% observed a single time. Sequenced material: PBMCs or T cells enriched from blood (not recorded which). These receptor sequences come from an older woman who had recovered from COVID-19.

The gene calls are TRBV5-8 and TRBJ2-4, with a tentative D call TRBD2 (7 bases). CDR3 size: 16 residues. V was cut by 3 bases and J by 2 bases, with 15 bases left in between. CDR1 SGHTS and CDR2 YDEGEE come from the germline V gene. The CDR3 coding sequence is TGTGCCAGCAGCTGGGGGGGCAGGATTTCCAAAAACATTCAGTACTTC. Translation: CASSWGGRISKNIQYF.

At least ten counts were recorded for this clone. The chain has TRBV5-4 and TRBJ1-6; 9 nucleotides match TRBD1. This CDR3 spans 15 amino acids. Germline-derived CDR1 and CDR2 are SGHNT and YYREEE (reference sequence). Germline trimming cut 2 bases from V and 10 bases from J; bases unmatched to any gene: 7. Here the CDR3 DNA reads TGTGCCAGCAGCTTTATGGGGACAGGGAAATCACCCCTCCACTTT. Translating gives CASSFMGTGKSPLHF.

The chain joins TRBV6-5 to TRBJ2-1, with 11 bases lining up with TRBD2. V lost 4 bases, J lost 9 bases, and 8 bases stayed unmatched. The CDR3 consists of 15 residues. Germline V gene data show CDR1 as MNHEY and CDR2 as SVGAGI. The CDR3 sequence is CASSFETSGEGEQFF. CDR3 bases: TGTGCCAGCAGTTTCGAGACTAGCGGGGAAGGTGAGCAGTTCTTC.

This clone was picked up one time. The rearrangement links TRBV4-1 to TRBJ1-6; a possible D gene is TRBD1 (5 bases). CDR1 MGHRA and CDR2 YSYEKL come from the germline V gene. There are 15 residues in the CDR3. Trimming stripped 5 bases from V and 8 bases from J, with 16 bases between. The CDR3 DNA sequence: TGCGCCAGCAGCTCGCCCGGGGGGACGGATTCACCCCTCCACTTT. Encoded protein: CASSSPGGTDSPLHF.

In nucleotides, the CDR3 is TGTGCCAGCATGAGGCGGGTAGCGGGGGTTAGCTCCTACAATGAGCAGTTCTTC. Its protein is CASMRRVAGVSSYNEQFF. The chain couples TRBV2 to TRBJ2-1, with 9 nucleotides matching TRBD2. V lost 7 bases, J lost 0 bases, and 13 bases stayed unmatched. Looked up from germline, CDR1 is SNHLY and CDR2 is FYNNEI. This CDR3 comprises 18 residues.

The chain carries TRBV5-6 and TRBJ2-7; 10 bases line up with TRBD1. From germline, CDR1 is SGHDT and CDR2 YYEEEE. V lost 4 bases and J lost 7; bases outside the gene matches: 11. There are 15 residues in the CDR3. In nucleotides, the CDR3 is TGTGCCAGCAGCACACGACAGGGGGCGAGGGGAGAGCAGTACTTC. Translation gives CASSTRQGARGEQYF. Variable domain in full (rest from reference TRBV5-6 and TRBJ2-7): DAGVTQSPTHLIKTRGQQVTLRCSPKSGHDTVSWYQQALGQGPQFIFQYYEEEERQRGNFPDRFSGHQFPNYSSELNVNALLLGDSALYLCASSTRQGARGEQYFGPGTRLTVT.

This clone appeared a few times. The CDR3 nucleotides read TGTGCCAGTAGTATAGCGACAGCCTCAGTTAATCAGCCCCAGCATTTT. It codes for CASSIATASVNQPQHF. This chain links TRBV19 with TRBJ1-5; D is possibly TRBD1 (5 bases). Per the germline V gene, CDR1 is LNHDA and CDR2 is SQIVND (reference sequence). The V gene lost 1 base and the J gene lost 4 bases, with 14 bases spanning the gap. The length of the CDR3 is 16 residues.

The chain links TRBV7-8 to TRBJ1-5, with 8 positions matching TRBD1. V gave up 5 bases and J gave up 2 bases; unmatched junction bases: 5. This CDR3 spans 15 amino acids. CDR1 and CDR2 from the germline V gene are SGHVS and FQNEAQ. The CDR3 coding sequence is TGTGCCAGCAGCCGCCAGGGGGCGGGCAATCAGCCCCAGCATTTT. Amino acids: CASSRQGAGNQPQHF.

The DNA for the CDR3 is TGCGCCAGCAGCGTGGGACAGGGGCCCGGGGAGCTGTTTTTT. Amino acid sequence: CASSVGQGPGELFF. The gene calls are TRBV5-1 and TRBJ2-2, with 10 nucleotides matching TRBD1. V was clipped by 4 bases and J by 6 bases; unmatched bases: 3. CDR1 is SGHRS and CDR2 is YFSETQ in the germline V gene. This CDR3 region has 14 residues.

This chain connects TRBV5-5 to TRBJ2-2, with 11 positions matching TRBD2. Per the germline V gene, CDR1 is SGHKS and CDR2 is YYEKEE (reference sequence). The CDR3 covers 20 residues. After removal of 0 bases from V and 3 bases from J, the junction contained 13 bases not matched to a gene. DNA of the CDR3: TGTGCCAGCAGCTTGGGAGGTTCTAGCGGGGGGTATCCCGACACCGGGGAGCTGTTTTTT. It codes for CASSLGGSSGGYPDTGELFF.